A selection of T cell receptor beta chains follows, all from one sample in a study of graft-versus-host responses after intestinal transplantation. TCRdb's table, derived via immunoSEQ multiplex PCR, lists solely in-frame clones and lacks some. This sample yields 95,000 to 110,000 clones, of which roughly 93% are seen a single time; around 1% belongs to the top ten. Their antigens remain unidentified. The sample in question was unstimulated CD8+ T cells sorted from spleen or lymph node cells, obtained before intestinal transplant. Receptors were obtained from a human donor who received an intestinal transplant. The CDR3 runs from the conserved cysteine through the conserved F or W. Fields, in order: clone size, V gene, D gene, J gene, CDR3 DNA, CDR3 protein. A D gene is named only where the DNA matches it firmly. A row's size may be missing; if present it is once, few, many or a size class.

few	TRBV6-6	TRBD1	TRBJ2-7	TGTGCCAGCAGTTATGACAGGGCCTACGAGCAGTACTTC	CASSYDRAYEQYF
-	TRBV10-1	-	TRBJ1-1	TGCGCCAGCAGTCCGGGAGCCAACACTGAAGCTTTCTTT	CASSPGANTEAFF
few	TRBV4-1	TRBD2	TRBJ2-1	TGCGCCAGCAGCCACGGAGCGGCTAGCGGGGGGTGGCATGAGCAGTTCTTC	CASSHGAASGGWHEQFF
-	TRBV19	-	TRBJ2-3	TGTGCCAGTAGTCCCCGGGGGAGCACAGATACGCAGTATTTT	CASSPRGSTDTQYF
few	TRBV14	-	TRBJ1-4	TGTGCCAGCAGCCAAACGGGTGAAAAACTGTTTTTT	CASSQTGEKLFF
-	TRBV4-1	TRBD1	TRBJ1-4	TGCGCCAGCAGCCAGTTGACAGGGGGCCCCCGAGAAAAACTGTTTTTT	CASSQLTGGPREKLFF
-	TRBV6-1	-	TRBJ2-7	TGTGCCAGCATAACAACCTACGAGCAGTACTTC	CASITTYEQYF
-	TRBV27	-	TRBJ2-7	TGTGCCAGCAGGAAAACTGGGGGGCCCTACGAGCAGTACTTC	CASRKTGGPYEQYF
-	TRBV29-1	-	TRBJ2-1	TGCAGCGTTGAACGGGAGGGGGCAGTGCGCAATGAGCAGTTCTTC	CSVEREGAVRNEQFF
-	TRBV5-4	-	TRBJ1-1	TGTGCCAGCAGCTCTGGACAAACTGAAGCTTTCTTT	CASSSGQTEAFF
few	TRBV6-4	TRBD2	TRBJ2-5	TGTGCCAGCAGCGAGTCGGGGGGGCCTTGGGAGACCCAGTACTTC	CASSESGGPWETQYF
-	TRBV12-5	-	TRBJ1-5	TGTGCTAGTGCCGAGGTTATTAGCAATCAGCCCCAGCATTTT	CASAEVISNQPQHF
once	TRBV5-1	-	TRBJ1-1	TGCGCCAGCAGCTTGGGGCAGGGCGTAAAATGGTTCGAAGCTTTCTTT	CASSLGQGVKWFEAFF
-	TRBV29-1	-	TRBJ2-5	TGCAGCGTTGAAGGGACCGAGTTTTACTTC	CSVEGTEFYF
-	TRBV5-5	TRBD2	TRBJ2-3	TGTGCCAGTAACCCTTGGGACTACGGAGATACGCAGTATTTT	CASNPWDYGDTQYF
-	TRBV27	TRBD1	TRBJ1-5	TGTGCCAGCAGTTGGACAGGGGGCGTACTCCAGCCCCAGCATTTT	CASSWTGGVLQPQHF
-	TRBV9	TRBD2	TRBJ2-1	TGTGCCAGCAGCGAAAGCGGGGGGGATACTGATGAGCAGTTCTTC	CASSESGGDTDEQFF
-	TRBV7-2	-	TRBJ2-7	TGTGCCAGCAGCTTACTGGAGGGTGCAGTCTACGAGCAGTACTTC	CASSLLEGAVYEQYF
once	TRBV11-2	-	TRBJ2-5	TGTGCCAGCAGCTTCTTAAACGGACAGCAAGAGACCCAGTACTTC	CASSFLNGQQETQYF
-	TRBV28	-	TRBJ2-3	TGTGCCAGCAGTTTACGGGCATTCGAAGGGACAGATACGCAGTATTTT	CASSLRAFEGTDTQYF
-	TRBV11-2	-	TRBJ2-2	TGTGCCAGCAGCCTGTTCTCGGGTCGGTATAACTTGAACACCGGGGAGCTGTTTTTT	CASSLFSGRYNLNTGELFF
-	TRBV9	-	TRBJ2-5	TGTGCCAGCAGCGAGGGGGGCCACGGGACGAAGACCCAGTACTTC	CASSEGGHGTKTQYF
-	TRBV6-6	-	TRBJ2-1	TGTGCCAGCAGCCTGTGGGCGGCCGACAATGAGCAGTTCTTC	CASSLWAADNEQFF
-	TRBV25-1	-	TRBJ2-1	TGTGCCAGCAGTGGGGAGAGTGCCTACAATGAGCAGTTCTTC	CASSGESAYNEQFF
once	TRBV7-9	-	TRBJ1-1	-	CASSFGPGQGSTEAFF
-	TRBV6-5	TRBD1	TRBJ1-2	TGTGCCAGCAGTGGTGGGACAGCCTATGGCTACACCTTC	CASSGGTAYGYTF
once	TRBV5-5	-	TRBJ2-1	TGTGCCAGCAGCTTGGGGGGGGTAACCTACAATGAGCAGTTCTTC	CASSLGGVTYNEQFF
-	TRBV27	-	TRBJ2-7	TGTGCCAGCAGTTCCCCGGGACGGGTGAATCCCTACGAGCAGTACTTC	CASSSPGRVNPYEQYF
-	TRBV4-1	TRBD2	TRBJ2-5	TGCGCCAGCAGCCAAGATACAGCGGGGGGCAGGTACCAAGAGACCCAGTACTTC	CASSQDTAGGRYQETQYF
-	TRBV7-9	-	TRBJ1-1	TGTGCCAGCACCCTAAGGGGGACTGAAGCTTTCTTT	CASTLRGTEAFF
-	TRBV7-2	TRBD2	TRBJ2-3	TGTGCCAGCAGCGAGGGGACTAGCAGCACAGATACGCAGTATTTT	CASSEGTSSTDTQYF
-	TRBV28	TRBD2	TRBJ2-1	TGTGCCAGCAGCGCGTCGACCCGGGACTACGTCTACAATGAGCAGTTCTTC	CASSASTRDYVYNEQFF
-	TRBV11-2	-	TRBJ1-1	TGTGCCAGCAGCCCGCTGACCCTGATGAACACTGAAGCTTTCTTT	CASSPLTLMNTEAFF
-	TRBV2	TRBD1	TRBJ2-7	TGTGCCAGCAGTGAAAGGGACAGGTCCTACGAGCAGTACTTC	CASSERDRSYEQYF
-	TRBV4-1	-	TRBJ1-1	TGCGCCAGCAGCCCATGGGGAATAGGGGACACTGAAGCTTTCTTT	CASSPWGIGDTEAFF
once	TRBV30	-	TRBJ1-1	TGTGCCTGGAGTGTAGGCAGACTAAGTGAAGCTTTCTTT	CAWSVGRLSEAFF
-	TRBV5-1	TRBD1	TRBJ2-7	TGCGCCAGCAGCTCTGGGACAGGCACCTACGAGCAGTACTTC	CASSSGTGTYEQYF
-	TRBV4-1	TRBD2	TRBJ2-1	TGCGCCAGCAGCCAAGGACACCTCGGGCAGGGAGGGTACATAGAGCAGTTCTTC	CASSQGHLGQGGYIEQFF
-	TRBV11-3	-	TRBJ2-7	TGTGCCAGCAGCTTAGCGGGCTCCTACGAGCAGTACTTC	CASSLAGSYEQYF
-	TRBV2	-	TRBJ2-7	TGTGTCAGCAGTGCGGTGGGCGAGTTACGCTGGGAGTACTTC	CVSSAVGELRWEYF
-	TRBV30	-	TRBJ1-1	TGTGCCTGGAGCTCAGTTGTTGACGGAATGAACACTGAAGCTTTCTTT	CAWSSVVDGMNTEAFF
-	TRBV11-3	-	TRBJ2-1	TGTGCCAGCAGCCAGCATTCTGAGTACAATGAGCAGTTCTTC	CASSQHSEYNEQFF
-	TRBV4-1	-	TRBJ2-3	TGCGCCAGCAGCATCCGGGACCGCAGCACAGATACGCAGTATTTT	CASSIRDRSTDTQYF
-	TRBV13	-	TRBJ1-4	TGTGCCAGCAGCACCCGGGGGAATGAAAAACTGTTTTTT	CASSTRGNEKLFF
-	TRBV30	TRBD2	TRBJ2-3	TGTGCCTGGATTAGGACTAGCGGGGGGAGCACAGATACGCAGTATTTT	CAWIRTSGGSTDTQYF